This TCR beta chain emerged from a study of blood T cells in healthy people across ages. Study results and limitations: Age brought a roughly linear fall in TCR beta diversity measured per million T cells.

It was with a sample-barcoded 5' primer and a J-beta primer mix that a second PCR of roughly 7 to 11 cycles was run. TCRdb independently ran MiXCR on the 5' RACE reads; one entry per CDR3 protein. The sample has about 640,000 distinct CDR3 sequences; approximately 30% are singletons. The CDR3 runs 15 residues. The V gene's germline CDR1 is SGHRS and CDR2 YFSETQ. About this clonotype: Its target is not known. Sequence at one end of the junction differs from germline and may be a read error.

Input material: blood. The chain carries TRBV5-1 and TRBJ1-3; D unresolved. The sequence was obtained from an elderly woman in good health. The CDR3 sequence is CARSLDFSSGNTIYF. In nucleotides, the CDR3 is TGCGCCAGGAGCTTGGACTTTAGCTCTGGAAACACCATATATTTT.